These 8 T cell receptor beta chains were all obtained from the same sample, sequenced in a study of T cell changes during pregnancy in multiple sclerosis. TCRdb's table, derived via immunoSEQ multiplex PCR, lists solely in-frame clones and lacks some. This table has some 40,000 clones, about 92% appearing once. Sequencing used CD4+ T cells from peripheral blood mononuclear cells, obtained in the third trimester of pregnancy. All receptors come from a female donor with multiple sclerosis, enrolled in a pregnancy study.

J is TRBJ1-3 and V is TRBV6-5; 7 bases map to TRBD1. V gave up 4 bases and J gave up 4 bases; unmatched junction bases: 7. Germline assignment: CDR1 MNHEY and CDR2 SVGAGI. This CDR3 has 15 residues. The DNA for the CDR3 is TGTGCCAGCAGTTCCCCCGCAGGGGGAGGAAACACCATATATTTT. This encodes CASSSPAGGGNTIYF.

This clone has just one count. The chain has TRBV6-1 and TRBJ2-7; D may be TRBD1 (5 bases). Per the germline V gene, CDR1 is MNHNS and CDR2 is SASEGT. Deletions cut 2 bases from V and 1 base from J, with 9 bases between. CDR3 length: 14 residues. The CDR3 here is CASSETRVSYEQYF. The CDR3 DNA sequence: TGTGCCAGCAGTGAAACCAGGGTATCCTACGAGCAGTACTTC.

This clone was found a few times. The chain is built from TRBV4-2 and TRBJ2-1; a weak D match, TRBD2 (5 bases). The CDR3 loop spans 16 amino acids. From germline, CDR1 is LGHNA and CDR2 YNFKEQ. Between the trimmed V and J ends, which lost 4 bases and 0 bases, there was a span of 13 bases. CDR3 region: CASSRAGSGSYNEQFF. In DNA form, the CDR3 reads TGTGCCAGCAGCCGGGCGGGCAGCGGCTCCTACAATGAGCAGTTCTTC.

This clone occurred once. The V call is TRBV6-5, the J call TRBJ1-5; D gene uncertain. V was trimmed by 4 bases and J by 1 base, leaving 14 bases between them. The CDR3 covers 16 residues. CDR1 is MNHEY, CDR2 SVGAGI, per germline. The CDR3, as DNA: TGTGCCAGCAGTTTAGACCCAAACGGGAGCAATCAGCCCCAGCATTTT. Amino acids: CASSLDPNGSNQPQHF.

The V and J genes are TRBV5-1 and TRBJ2-1, with 9 bases fitting TRBD2. J lost 14 bases, V lost 5 bases, and 5 bases had no gene match. Per germline, CDR1 SGHRS and CDR2 YFSETQ. The CDR3 consists of 11 residues. CDR3 bases: TGCGCCAGCAGGCGGGAGGGACCTAAGTTCTTC. It specifies CASRREGPKFF.

The chain joins TRBV5-4 to TRBJ1-6; D perhaps matches TRBD1 (6 bases). Trimming took off 4 bases at V and 5 bases at J, with 10 bases between the two ends. Looked up from germline, CDR1 is SGHNT and CDR2 is YYREEE (reference sequence). This CDR3 is built from 14 residues. The CDR3 region has the DNA TGTGCCAGCAGCCAGGACAGCGATAATTCACCCCTCCACTTT. Protein sequence: CASSQDSDNSPLHF.

The chain carries TRBV18 and TRBJ1-2; TRBD1 aligns across 7 bases. Germline trimming cut 1 base from V and 0 bases from J; bases unmatched to any gene: 5. The V gene's germline CDR1 is KGHSH and CDR2 LQKENI. This CDR3 is built from 16 residues. The DNA for the CDR3 is TGTGCCAGCTCACCACAGGGGGCGCTAACTAACTATGGCTACACCTTC. Translated: CASSPQGALTNYGYTF. The full variable domain, with the rest looked up from reference TRBV18 and TRBJ1-2, is NAGVMQNPRHLVRRRGQEARLRCSPMKGHSHVYWYRQLPEEGLKFMVYLQKENIIDESGMPKERFSAEFPKEGPSILRIQQVVRGDSAAYFCASSPQGALTNYGYTFGSGTRLTVV.

This chain connects TRBV7-9 to TRBJ1-1; D is perhaps TRBD1 (5 bases). V was clipped by 1 base and J by 1 base, with 7 bases between them. CDR1 SEHNR and CDR2 FQNEAQ come from the germline V gene (reference sequence). The CDR3 covers 14 residues. The CDR3 coding sequence is TGTGCCAGCAGCTTAGGCAGGGAGAACACTGAAGCTTTCTTT. Its protein product is CASSLGRENTEAFF.